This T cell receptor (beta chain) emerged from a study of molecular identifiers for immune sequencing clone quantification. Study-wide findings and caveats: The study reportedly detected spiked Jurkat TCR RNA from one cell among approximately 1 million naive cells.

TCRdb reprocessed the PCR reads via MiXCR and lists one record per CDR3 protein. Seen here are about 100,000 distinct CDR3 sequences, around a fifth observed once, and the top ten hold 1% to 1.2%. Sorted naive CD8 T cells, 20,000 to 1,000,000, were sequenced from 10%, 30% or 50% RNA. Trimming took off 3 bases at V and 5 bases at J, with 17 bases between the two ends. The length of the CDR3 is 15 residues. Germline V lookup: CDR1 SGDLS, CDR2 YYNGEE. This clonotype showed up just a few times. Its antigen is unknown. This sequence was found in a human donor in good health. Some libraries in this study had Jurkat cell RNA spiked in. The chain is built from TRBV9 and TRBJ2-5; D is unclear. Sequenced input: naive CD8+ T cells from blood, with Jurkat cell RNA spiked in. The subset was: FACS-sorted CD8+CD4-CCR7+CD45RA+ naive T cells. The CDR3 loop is CASSDRTDPLETQYF. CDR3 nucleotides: TGTGCCAGCAGCGATCGGACGGACCCTCTCGAGACCCAGTACTTC.